The 30 T cell receptor beta chains below come from one sample, sequenced in a study of beta chain features in type 1 diabetes. General observations from the study: Type 1 diabetes patients had moderately but significantly shorter TCRB CDR3s in all four CD4+ subsets.

These receptors have no identified antigens. Expressed TCRB transcripts were sequenced, since all the RNA that had been isolated was reverse transcribed. TCRdb's copy holds only in-frame clones and misses some; the assay was immunoSEQ multiplex PCR. The data hold roughly 400,000 clones, with 9.5% to 10% observed a single time. The sample taken for sequencing was central memory CD4+ T cells from blood. These receptors were taken from a man aged 25-45 years with type 1 diabetes.

This clone was picked up a small number of times. The chain carries TRBV25-1 and TRBJ2-5; 11 nucleotides align to TRBD2. The germline CDR1 and CDR2 sequences are MGHDK and SYGVNS. Unmatched junction bases numbered 7, after V lost 9 bases and J lost 4 bases. The CDR3 covers 14 residues. The CDR3 sequence is CASIDGLAGETQYF. The DNA for the CDR3 is TGTGCCAGTATTGATGGACTAGCGGGAGAGACCCAGTACTTC.

Only a few counts were recorded for this clone. The V gene is TRBV7-2, the J gene TRBJ2-3, with D unclear. Germline loops: CDR1 SGHTA, CDR2 FQGNSA. V dropped 3 bases and J dropped 3 bases, with 7 bases sitting between them. The CDR3 has 13 residues. The CDR3 sequence is CASSFDFTDTQYF. CDR3 nucleotide sequence: TGTGCCAGCAGCTTCGACTTTACAGATACGCAGTATTTT.

This clone turned up a few times. V and J are TRBV5-1 and TRBJ2-1; tentatively, D is TRBD1 (6 bases). Trimming took off 1 base at V and 5 bases at J, with 10 bases between the two ends. This CDR3 has 14 residues. Germline V lookup: CDR1 SGHRS, CDR2 YFSETQ. CDR3: CASSLRQENNEQFF. The CDR3 coding sequence is TGCGCCAGCAGCTTGCGACAGGAGAACAATGAGCAGTTCTTC.

The CDR3 DNA sequence: TGTGCCAGCAGCCAAGCGTTGACAGGGGGCACTGAAGCTTTCTTT. Amino acid sequence: CASSQALTGGTEAFF. The chain is built from TRBV4-2 and TRBJ1-1; 9 bases fit TRBD1. The CDR3 totals 15 residues. Germline V gene data show CDR1 as LGHNA and CDR2 as YNFKEQ. V dropped 1 base and J dropped 4; count of bases not matched to a gene: 4.

V gene TRBV19 combines with J gene TRBJ1-5; 11 nucleotides align to TRBD1. With 5 bases clipped from V and 2 bases from J, the junction kept 11 bases outside the gene matches. The CDR3 has 18 residues. Germline V gene data show CDR1 as LNHDA and CDR2 as SQIVND (reference sequence). The CDR3 coding sequence is TGTGCCAGTAGTCCTCCGGGACAGGGGGTGTTGGGCAATCAGCCCCAGCATTTT. It translates to CASSPPGQGVLGNQPQHF.

This clone appeared a few times. The rearrangement uses TRBV6-1 and TRBJ1-2; D is undetermined. V dropped 1 base and J dropped 5 bases, with 14 bases sitting between them. The CDR3 runs 15 residues. CDR1 and CDR2 from the germline V gene are MNHNS and SASEGT. The CDR3 DNA reads TGTGCCAGCAGTGAAGTAATTAGTTCGGCTTATGGCTACACCTTC. Encoded protein: CASSEVISSAYGYTF.

The chain links TRBV19 to TRBJ1-5, with D possibly being TRBD1 (5 bases). Per the germline V gene, CDR1 is LNHDA and CDR2 is SQIVND (reference sequence). V lost 5 bases and J 0 bases, leaving 14 bases between the germline ends. This CDR3 contains 16 residues. CDR3 sequence (DNA): TGTGCCAGTAGTCTACGGCAGGGCAGTAGCAATCAGCCCCAGCATTTT. Protein sequence: CASSLRQGSSNQPQHF.

The chain couples TRBV7-6 to TRBJ2-1; TRBD2 aligns across 10 bases. Germline V gene lookup returns CDR1 SGHVS and CDR2 FNYEAQ. With V trimmed by 4 bases and J by 6 bases, 21 bases remained unmatched. CDR3 length equals 20 residues. In nucleotides, the CDR3 is TGTGCCAGCAGCTCGGGTCCCTGGACTAGCGGTCGCAGGGGGGGCAATGAGCAGTTCTTC. It yields the protein CASSSGPWTSGRRGGNEQFF.

Only a few counts were recorded for this clone. The CDR3 bases are TGTGCCAGCAGTCGACCCGGGACTATCTCCTACAATGAGCAGTTCTTC. Its translation: CASSRPGTISYNEQFF. J is TRBJ2-1 and V is TRBV28; 7 bases align to TRBD2. CDR1 and CDR2 from the germline V gene are MDHEN and SYDVKM. The CDR3 is 16 amino acids. The trim removed 5 bases at V and 0 bases at J, leaving 7 bases unmatched.

This clone turned up a few times. The chain joins TRBV7-6 to TRBJ2-3; 10 bases match TRBD2. The CDR3 extends over 16 amino acids. Germline V gene sequence: CDR1 SGHVS, CDR2 FNYEAQ. V dropped 5 bases and J dropped 2; count of bases not matched to a gene: 7. CDR3 protein: CASSQGTSAYTDTQYF. The CDR3 DNA reads TGTGCCAGCAGCCAAGGGACTAGCGCATACACAGATACGCAGTATTTT.

This clone was observed a few times. The V call is TRBV14, the J call TRBJ2-3; unclear D gene. The CDR3 is made up of 13 amino acids. The V gene lost 4 bases and the J gene lost 0 bases, with 5 bases spanning the gap. Germline V gives CDR1 SGHDN, CDR2 FVKESK. The CDR3 loop reads CASSRRSTDTQYF. For the CDR3, the DNA is TGTGCCAGCAGCCGGCGTAGCACAGATACGCAGTATTTT.

This sequence joins TRBV25-1 and TRBJ2-6; D gene unclear. The CDR3 has 12 amino acids. CDR1 is MGHDK, CDR2 SYGVNS, per germline. Trimming shortened V by 1 base and J by 12 bases, and 7 bases separated the two germline ends. The CDR3 DNA reads as TGTGCCAGCAGTGAATTCCCGGGCGTCCTGACTTTC. Amino acid sequence: CASSEFPGVLTF.

This clone has ten or more counts. The CDR3 loop reads CASSGPREQFF. In DNA form, the CDR3 reads TGTGCCAGCAGCGGGCCTCGGGAGCAGTTCTTC. The gene calls are TRBV7-9 and TRBJ2-1; the D is unclear. Germline V gene lookup returns CDR1 SEHNR and CDR2 FQNEAQ (reference sequence). Trimming stripped 5 bases from V and 10 bases from J, with 9 bases between. The CDR3 loop spans 11 amino acids.

This clone showed up just a few times. Germline and junction disagree at one end, which may indicate a read error. V and J are TRBV6-5 and TRBJ2-3; D unclear. The CDR3 loop spans 13 amino acids. Germline V gene sequence: CDR1 MNHEY, CDR2 SVGAGI. The CDR3 is CAISLPRADTQYF. CDR3 DNA: TGTGCCATCAGTCTCCCTCGGGCAGATACGCAGTATTTT.

This clone was observed many times. The rearrangement links TRBV7-9 to TRBJ1-2; D gene ambiguous. With 9 bases removed from V and 0 bases from J, the gap between germline ends came to 8 bases. There are 12 residues in the CDR3. Germline lookup yields CDR1 SEHNR and CDR2 FQNEAQ (reference sequence). Here the CDR3 reads CAREDPNYGYTF. The CDR3 nucleotides are TGTGCCAGAGAGGACCCTAACTATGGCTACACCTTC.

V and J are TRBV5-1 and TRBJ2-5; D is perhaps TRBD1 (6 bases). Germline CDR1 and CDR2: SGHRS and YFSETQ. The V end lost 2 bases, the J end lost 1 base, and 12 bases lay between the germline ends. CDR3 length: 15 amino acids. Here the CDR3 reads CASSLQGTLQETQYF. The CDR3 DNA sequence: TGCGCCAGCAGCTTACAGGGTACCCTCCAAGAGACCCAGTACTTC.

Many counts were recorded for this clone. V and J are TRBV29-1 and TRBJ2-2; 13 positions match TRBD2. The CDR3 has 15 residues. CDR1 and CDR2 from the germline V gene are SQVTM and ANQGSEA. V lost 6 bases, J lost 3 bases, and 4 bases stayed unmatched. CDR3 nucleotide sequence: TGCAGCGTACTAGCGGGAGGGGAGTACACCGGGGAGCTGTTTTTT. Its translation: CSVLAGGEYTGELFF.

This clone was observed at least ten times. V usage is TRBV28 and J usage is TRBJ2-2; a weak D match, TRBD2 (5 bases). The CDR3 contains 15 residues. Germline values: CDR1 MDHEN, CDR2 SYDVKM. The germline V and J ends were trimmed by 6 bases and 4 bases, with 15 bases remaining between them. The CDR3, as DNA: TGTGCCAGCAGCCTAGTCTCGGCGGGCACCGGGGAGCTGTTTTTT. This encodes CASSLVSAGTGELFF. Full variable domain (missing parts from reference TRBV28 and TRBJ2-2): DVKVTQSSRYLVKRTGEKVFLECVQDMDHENMFWYRQDPGLGLRLIYFSYDVKMKEKGDIPEGYSVSREKKERFSLILESASTNQTSMYLCASSLVSAGTGELFFGEGSRLTVL.

The chain links TRBV6-6 to TRBJ2-1, with D perhaps matching TRBD2 (6 bases). The CDR3 sequence is 13 residues long. Trimming pared 6 bases from V and 0 bases from J, leaving 6 bases between. Per the germline V gene, CDR1 is MNHNY and CDR2 is SVGAGI (reference sequence). Written as DNA, the CDR3 is TGTGCCAGCAGGGGGGGCTCCTACAATGAGCAGTTCTTC. Translation gives CASRGGSYNEQFF.

The V call is TRBV4-1, the J call TRBJ2-7, with 11 bases aligning to TRBD1. CDR3 length: 17 amino acids. CDR1 and CDR2 (germline): MGHRA, YSYEKL. Trimming removed 4 bases from V and 5 bases from J; junction bases left unmatched: 13. In nucleotides, the CDR3 is TGCGCCAGCAGCCGCCGATCCGACGGACAGGGGGCCCACGAGCAGTACTTC. This encodes CASSRRSDGQGAHEQYF.

This clone was counted only a few times. The chain carries TRBV9 and TRBJ2-2; D call uncertain. V dropped 0 bases and J dropped 6 bases, with 15 bases sitting between them. The germline CDR1 and CDR2 sequences are SGDLS and YYNGEE. The CDR3 has 16 amino acids. The CDR3 DNA reads TGTGCCAGCAGCGTAGCTACGGGTAGGGAAGCCGGGGAGCTGTTTTTT. Residues: CASSVATGREAGELFF.

The rearrangement joins TRBV7-9 to TRBJ1-1; tentative D call: TRBD1 (6 bases). Looked up from germline, CDR1 is SEHNR and CDR2 is FQNEAQ (reference sequence). Trimming took 2 bases from V and 5 from J, leaving 15 bases between them. This CDR3 region has 15 residues. DNA of the CDR3: TGTGCCAGCAGCTTATCGTTAGGGGGAAGAACTGAAGCTTTCTTT. Its protein is CASSLSLGGRTEAFF.

This sequence joins TRBV7-3 and TRBJ2-1, with 12 bases aligning to TRBD2. Germline V gives CDR1 SGHTA, CDR2 FQGTGA. The CDR3 totals 18 residues. Trimming took 0 bases from V and 6 from J; bases not matched to a gene: 9. CDR3 DNA sequence: TGTGCCAGCAGCTTAACCCGGGCTAGCGGGAGGGCCTCCAATGAGCAGTTCTTC. Its protein product is CASSLTRASGRASNEQFF.

Only a few counts were recorded for this clone. The gene calls are TRBV6-6 and TRBJ2-1, with 9 bases that match TRBD2. Germline V gene sequence: CDR1 MNHNY, CDR2 SVGAGI (reference sequence). This CDR3 is built from 14 residues. V lost 2 bases and J lost 9; bases outside the gene matches: 5. The CDR3 region is CASSYGREGGEQFF. In DNA, the CDR3 is TGTGCCAGCAGTTACGGGCGGGAGGGGGGTGAGCAGTTCTTC.

This clone has ten or more counts. This chain links TRBV4-1 with TRBJ1-1; D unresolved. Trimming took 0 bases from V and 4 from J, leaving 9 bases between them. From germline, CDR1 is MGHRA and CDR2 YSYEKL. CDR3 length equals 14 residues. CDR3 in DNA: TGCGCCAGCAGCCAAGACAGTTTCGGCACTGAAGCTTTCTTT. Translating gives CASSQDSFGTEAFF.

A note on this clone: A junction end diverges from the germline sequence, so it may reflect a read error. Other DNA sequences in this sample translate to the same CDR3. The chain carries TRBV5-1 and TRBJ2-3; TRBD2 matches 14 bases. Germline assignment: CDR1 SGHRS and CDR2 YFSETQ. This CDR3 spans 15 amino acids. The CDR3 sequence is CASSLGLAGADTQYF. In nucleotides, the CDR3 is TGTGCCAGCAGCTTGGGACTAGCGGGGGCAGATACGCAGTATTTT.

This clone showed up just a few times. The chain has TRBV28 and TRBJ2-7, with 10 bases identical to TRBD2. The germline CDR1 and CDR2 sequences are MDHEN and SYDVKM. J gave up 3 bases and V 4 bases, and 3 bases lay outside the gene matches. CDR3 length: 14 residues. This CDR3 is CASSSIAGGYEQYF. The CDR3 nucleotides read TGTGCCAGCAGTTCCATAGCGGGAGGCTACGAGCAGTACTTC.

This clone came up a few times. The V gene is TRBV4-3, the J gene TRBJ1-4, with D possibly TRBD1 on 5 matching bases. Germline values: CDR1 LGHNA, CDR2 YSLEER. The CDR3 contains 14 residues. Between the trimmed V and J ends, which lost 2 bases and 8 bases, there was a span of 12 bases. The CDR3 bases are TGCGCCAGCAGCCAAAACCCCAGGGACGAAAAACTGTTTTTT. Translated: CASSQNPRDEKLFF.

This clone was seen only a few times. The chain employs TRBV27 and TRBJ1-4, with D perhaps matching TRBD1 (5 bases). This CDR3 spans 15 amino acids. Per the germline V gene, CDR1 is MNHEY and CDR2 is SMNVEV (reference sequence). V was trimmed by 6 bases and J by 4 bases, leaving 15 bases between them. The CDR3 sequence is CASRPRDVNNEKLFF. In DNA form, the CDR3 reads TGTGCCAGCAGGCCTCGGGACGTAAATAATGAAAAACTGTTTTTT. The whole variable domain, remainder taken from reference TRBV27 and TRBJ1-4, is EAQVTQNPRYLITVTGKKLTVTCSQNMNHEYMSWYRQDPGLGLRQIYYSMNVEVTDKGDVPEGYKVSRKEKRNFPLILESPSPNQTSLYFCASRPRDVNNEKLFFGSGTQLSVL.

The chain couples TRBV7-2 to TRBJ2-1; no definite D call. Trimming left V 5 bases short and J 7 bases short, with 15 bases between. Germline V gives CDR1 SGHTA, CDR2 FQGNSA. This CDR3 is built from 14 residues. The CDR3 DNA reads TGTGCCAGCAGCGAGAACCGGGCCCCAAATGAGCAGTTCTTC. It codes for CASSENRAPNEQFF.